This entry is about one TCR beta chain. What it binds is not known. Of the isolated RNA, all was reverse transcribed, and so the sequenced material was expressed TCRB transcripts. The repertoire was sequenced with immunoSEQ multiplex PCR; TCRdb's copy has only in-frame clones and lacks some. The data hold hundreds of thousands of clones, with roughly 12% observed a single time. The data stem from a study of beta chain features in type 1 diabetes. Study results and caveats: For patients and controls alike, PCR might favor shorter templates to the same degree.

The sequenced material came from naive CD4+ T cells from blood. The sequence was obtained from a man aged 18 to 30 in good health.

For the CDR3, the DNA is TGTGCCAGCAGCTTGGAGCAGGGGCGGGAGACCCAGTACTTC. Translated, it gives CASSLEQGRETQYF. The chain employs TRBV5-6 and TRBJ2-5; possible D gene TRBD1, 6 bases. Germline V gene lookup returns CDR1 SGHDT and CDR2 YYEEEE. The CDR3 sequence is 14 residues long. V gave up 0 bases and J gave up 5 bases, with 11 bases separating them.